A selection of T cell receptor beta chains follows, all from one sample in a study of cytomegalovirus exposure and HLA in healthy donors. Method: immunoSEQ multiplex PCR; TCRdb's copy keeps in-frame clones and lacks some. The sample includes more than 110,000 clones, 60% to 80% of them seen just once. The sample taken for sequencing was PBMCs. The receptor set was obtained from a woman aged 25 to 45 in good health and CMV-seronegative. The CDR3 runs from the conserved cysteine through the conserved F or W. The order of the fields is V gene, J gene, D gene, clone size, CDR3 DNA, CDR3 protein. A D gene is named only where the DNA matches it firmly. For some rows the clone size is stated as once, few or many, or as a class when expanded; others skip it.

TRBV5-1	TRBJ2-1	TRBD2	NA	TGCGCCAGCAGCTTGTTTACTAGCGGGGGGTATGAGCAGTTCTTC	CASSLFTSGGYEQFF
TRBV6-1	TRBJ1-2	NA	NA	TGTGCCAGCAGTGAACGGCGGGAAAGTCTCTATGGCTACACCTTC	CASSERRESLYGYTF
TRBV7-3	TRBJ1-1	NA	few	TGTGCCAGCAGCCCTAGTGTTAACACTGAAGCTTTCTTT	CASSPSVNTEAFF
TRBV7-9	TRBJ2-1	NA	NA	TGTGCCAGCAGCATATCGCTAGAGGGCGATGAGCAGTTCTTC	CASSISLEGDEQFF
TRBV6-9	TRBJ2-5	TRBD2	NA	TGTGCCAGCAGTTATTCGTCTAGCGGGAAAGGGGCCCAGTACTTC	CASSYSSSGKGAQYF
TRBV2	TRBJ1-5	TRBD1	NA	TGTGCCAGCCGGGACAGAGACGATCAGCCCCAGCATTTT	CASRDRDDQPQHF
TRBV6-6	TRBJ2-7	TRBD1	NA	TGTGCCAGCAGCGCACAGGGGTCCTACGAGCAGTACTTC	CASSAQGSYEQYF
TRBV18	TRBJ2-5	NA	once	TGTGCCAGCTCTCTCCAAGAGACCCAGTACTTC	CASSLQETQYF
TRBV18	TRBJ1-2	NA	NA	TGTGCCAGCTCACACCGGGACACTAACTATGGCTACACCTTC	CASSHRDTNYGYTF
TRBV11-1	TRBJ2-3	NA	few	TGTGCCAGCACCGCCGAGCACACAGATACGCAGTATTTT	CASTAEHTDTQYF
TRBV7-9	TRBJ1-2	TRBD1	NA	TGTGCCAGCAGCTTAGGGACAGGGGGTGTCTACTATGGCTACACCTTC	CASSLGTGGVYYGYTF
TRBV28	TRBJ1-5	NA	NA	TGTGCCAGCAGTTTAAGGGGCGTAGCCCAGCATTTT	CASSLRGVAQHF
TRBV4-1	TRBJ2-1	TRBD2	NA	TGCGCCAGCAGCTGGACTAGCGGGGGAGAAAGCTCCTACAATGAGCAGTTCTTC	CASSWTSGGESSYNEQFF
TRBV2	TRBJ1-2	TRBD1	NA	TGTGCCAGCAGCCCGCCCGGGACAGGCTATGGCTACACCTTC	CASSPPGTGYGYTF
TRBV19	TRBJ1-4	TRBD1	NA	TGTGCCAGCACACGCCGCAGGGGGATGAATGAAAAACTGTTTTTT	CASTRRRGMNEKLFF
TRBV7-9	TRBJ1-4	TRBD1	few	TGTGCCAGCAGCATACAGGGGGAAGAGGCTGAAAAACTGTTTTTT	CASSIQGEEAEKLFF
TRBV27	TRBJ1-1	TRBD1	NA	TGTGCCAGCAGTTTTAGGACAGGGGGTGGTTACACTGAAGCTTTCTTT	CASSFRTGGGYTEAFF
TRBV6-1	TRBJ1-5	TRBD1	NA	TGTGCCAGCAGTGCGACAGGGGGCGTCCAGCCCCAGCATTTT	CASSATGGVQPQHF
TRBV2	TRBJ2-7	TRBD2	NA	TGTGCCAGCAGGGGACTAGCCCCCTACGAGCAGTACTTC	CASRGLAPYEQYF
TRBV28	TRBJ1-5	TRBD1	NA	TGTGCCAGCAGCTCGGGACAGGGCAACAATCAGCCCCAGCATTTT	CASSSGQGNNQPQHF